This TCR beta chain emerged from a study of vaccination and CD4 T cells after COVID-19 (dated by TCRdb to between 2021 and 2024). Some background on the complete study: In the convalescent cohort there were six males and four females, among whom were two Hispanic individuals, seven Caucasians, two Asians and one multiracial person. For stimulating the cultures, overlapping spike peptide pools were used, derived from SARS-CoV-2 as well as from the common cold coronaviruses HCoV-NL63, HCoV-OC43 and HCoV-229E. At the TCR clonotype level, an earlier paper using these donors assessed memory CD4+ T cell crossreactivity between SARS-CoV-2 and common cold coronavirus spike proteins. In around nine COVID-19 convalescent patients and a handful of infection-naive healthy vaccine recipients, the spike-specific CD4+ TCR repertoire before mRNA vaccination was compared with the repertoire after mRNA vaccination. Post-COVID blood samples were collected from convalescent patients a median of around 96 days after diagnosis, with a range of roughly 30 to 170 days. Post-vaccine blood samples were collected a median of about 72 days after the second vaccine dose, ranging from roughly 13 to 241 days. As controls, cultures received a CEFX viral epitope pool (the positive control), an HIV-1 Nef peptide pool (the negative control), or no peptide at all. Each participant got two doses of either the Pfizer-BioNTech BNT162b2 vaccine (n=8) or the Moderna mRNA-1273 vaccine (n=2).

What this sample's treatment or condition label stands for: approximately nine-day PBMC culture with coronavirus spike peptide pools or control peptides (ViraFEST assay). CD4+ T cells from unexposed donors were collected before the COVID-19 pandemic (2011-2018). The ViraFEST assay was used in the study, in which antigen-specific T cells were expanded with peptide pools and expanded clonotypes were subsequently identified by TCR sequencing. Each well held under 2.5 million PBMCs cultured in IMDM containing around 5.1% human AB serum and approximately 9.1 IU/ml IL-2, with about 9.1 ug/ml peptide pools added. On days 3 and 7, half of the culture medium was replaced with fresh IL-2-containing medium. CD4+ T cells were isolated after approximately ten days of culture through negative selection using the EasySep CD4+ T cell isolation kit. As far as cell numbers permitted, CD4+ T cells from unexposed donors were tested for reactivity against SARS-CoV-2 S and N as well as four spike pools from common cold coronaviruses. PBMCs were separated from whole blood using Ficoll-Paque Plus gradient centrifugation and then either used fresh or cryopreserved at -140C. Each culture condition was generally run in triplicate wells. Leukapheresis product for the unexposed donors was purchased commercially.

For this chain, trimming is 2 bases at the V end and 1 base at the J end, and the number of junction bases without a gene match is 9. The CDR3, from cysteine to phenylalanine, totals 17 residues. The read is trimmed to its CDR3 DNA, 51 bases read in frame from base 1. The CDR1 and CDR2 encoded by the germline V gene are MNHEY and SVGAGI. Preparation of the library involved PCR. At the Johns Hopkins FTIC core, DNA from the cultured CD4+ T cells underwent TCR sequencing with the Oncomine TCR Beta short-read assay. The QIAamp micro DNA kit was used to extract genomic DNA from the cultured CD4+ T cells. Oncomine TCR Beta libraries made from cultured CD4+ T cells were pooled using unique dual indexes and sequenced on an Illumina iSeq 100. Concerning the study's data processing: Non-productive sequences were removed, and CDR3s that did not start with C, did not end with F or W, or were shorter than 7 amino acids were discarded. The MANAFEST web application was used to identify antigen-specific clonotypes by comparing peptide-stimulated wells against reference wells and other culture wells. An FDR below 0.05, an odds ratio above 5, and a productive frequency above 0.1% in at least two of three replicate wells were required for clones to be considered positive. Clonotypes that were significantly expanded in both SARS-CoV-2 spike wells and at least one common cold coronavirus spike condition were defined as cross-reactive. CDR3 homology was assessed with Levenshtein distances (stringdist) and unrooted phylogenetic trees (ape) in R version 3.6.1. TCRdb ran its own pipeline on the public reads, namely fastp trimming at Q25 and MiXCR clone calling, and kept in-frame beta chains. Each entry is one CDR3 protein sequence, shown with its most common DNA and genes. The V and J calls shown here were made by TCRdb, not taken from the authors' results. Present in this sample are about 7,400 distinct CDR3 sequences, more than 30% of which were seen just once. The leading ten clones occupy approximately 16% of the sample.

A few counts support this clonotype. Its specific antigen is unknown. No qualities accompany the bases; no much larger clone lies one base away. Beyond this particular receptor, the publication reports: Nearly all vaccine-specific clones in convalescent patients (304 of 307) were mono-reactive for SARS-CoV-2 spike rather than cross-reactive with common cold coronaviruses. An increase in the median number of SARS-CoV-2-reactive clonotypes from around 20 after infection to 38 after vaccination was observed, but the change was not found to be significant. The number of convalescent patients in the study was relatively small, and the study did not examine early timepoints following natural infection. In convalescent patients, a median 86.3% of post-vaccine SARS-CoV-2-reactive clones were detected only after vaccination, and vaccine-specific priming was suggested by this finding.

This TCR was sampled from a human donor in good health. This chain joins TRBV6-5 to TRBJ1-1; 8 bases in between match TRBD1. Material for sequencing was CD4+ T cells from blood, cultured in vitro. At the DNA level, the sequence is TGTGCCAGCAGTTACCACCAAGGGACAGGCCCGAACACTGAAGCTTTCTTT. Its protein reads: CASSYHQGTGPNTEAFF.